Following are 4 T cell receptor beta chains from one sample sequenced in a study of blood T cells in healthy people across ages. Alongside a J-beta primer mix, a sample-barcoded 5' primer served in a second PCR lasting about 7 to 11 cycles. MiXCR, applied by TCRdb to the 5' RACE reads, yields one record per CDR3 protein. The sample has around 870,000 distinct CDR3 sequences; about 30% are singletons. Sequences were obtained from blood. These receptors all come from a woman aged 80 or over in good health.

This clonotype has at least ten counts. This CDR3 is CASSSAITTDTQYF. The CDR3, as DNA: TGCGCCAGCAGCTCGGCCATTACCACAGATACGCAGTATTTT. This sequence joins TRBV5-1 and TRBJ2-3; no firm D call. The CDR3 covers 14 residues. Per the germline V gene, CDR1 is SGHRS and CDR2 is YFSETQ. Between the trimmed V and J ends, which lost 3 bases and 2 bases, there was a span of 10 bases.

A remark on this clonotype: No conserved phenylalanine or tryptophan is present at the end of the CDR3, so a read error is the likely explanation. The chain joins TRBV29-1 to TRBJ1-2, with D possibly matching TRBD1 (5 bases). Trimming removed 5 bases at V and 4 bases at J, with 20 bases between. The CDR3 is made up of 15 amino acids. Germline CDR1 SQVTM, CDR2 ANQGSEA. In DNA, the CDR3 is TGCAGCGTTCCCTTGACCGGAACCGGGACCTATGGCTACACCTGC. This encodes CSVPLTGTGTYGYTC.

This clonotype was counted at least ten times. The V and J genes are TRBV6-2 or TRBV6-3 and TRBJ2-1, with 7 bases identical to TRBD2. Trimming at V came to 6 bases and at J to 8 bases, leaving 10 bases not matched to a gene. Germline V lookup: CDR1 MNHEY, CDR2 SVGEGT. The CDR3 extends over 14 amino acids. The CDR3 loop is CASSPGLMRHEQFF. DNA of the CDR3: TGTGCCAGCAGCCCGGGACTAATGAGGCATGAGCAGTTCTTC.

The V and J genes are TRBV10-3 and TRBJ1-5; 8 bases map to TRBD1. The CDR3 consists of 14 residues. The germline V gene has CDR1 ENHRY and CDR2 SYGVKD. V lost 6 bases to trimming and J lost 0 bases; unmatched junction nucleotides: 1. The CDR3 nucleotides are TGTGCCATCAGCGGACAGGGTAGCAATCAGCCCCAGCATTTT. It codes for CAISGQGSNQPQHF.